This T cell receptor beta chain appears in the sequencing data of a study of blood T cells in healthy people across ages. Regarding the study as a whole: In older individuals, TCR beta diversity per million T cells was lower, falling roughly linearly with age.

Worth noting for this clonotype: What it recognizes is unknown.

Germline V gene lookup returns CDR1 ENHRY and CDR2 SYGVKD. The CDR3 has 14 amino acids. The V and J ends lost 2 bases and 5 bases respectively, with 9 bases between them. A sample-barcoded 5' primer and a J-beta primer mix were used in a second PCR of about 7 to 11 cycles. TCRdb reprocessed the 5' RACE reads with MiXCR, giving one entry per CDR3 protein. This sample yields around 1.1 million distinct CDR3 sequences, of which around two fifths are seen a single time; 10% to 15% belongs to the top ten. The TCR comes from a man aged 18 to 29 in good health. The sample comprised blood. This chain links TRBV10-3 with TRBJ1-4; D is unresolved. CDR3: CAISEGLPNEKLFF. The CDR3 nucleotides are TGTGCCATCAGTGAGGGGCTACCGAATGAAAAACTGTTTTTT.